This T cell receptor (beta chain) derives from a study of blood T cell repertoires in COVID-19. Here immunoSEQ multiplex PCR was the method, and the copy in TCRdb shows in-frame clones only, minus some. The repertoire holds some 450,000 clones, with roughly 88% as singletons. This CDR3 spans 15 amino acids. Deletions cut 8 bases from V and 7 bases from J, with 20 bases between. The germline V gene encodes CDR1 LNHDA and CDR2 SQIVND (reference sequence). Sample: peripheral blood. This TCR was recovered from a woman aged 45 to 65 with COVID-19, enrolled during active disease. V gene TRBV19 combines with J gene TRBJ2-2, with D tentatively TRBD1 (6 bases). The CDR3 region has the DNA TGTGCCAGTGCTACAGGGTCAGCAGGAAACGGGGAGCTGTTTTTT. Its protein is CASATGSAGNGELFF.